Presented here are 16 T cell receptor beta chains from one specimen sequenced in a study of T cells in localized non-small cell lung cancer (dated by TCRdb to about 2020). Library generation was performed with the immunoSEQ multiplex PCR assay. Not all clones reach the TCRdb copy of this immuneACCESS table, which keeps in-frame sequences only. Checked studies attribute under half of the gap to unresolved V genes and leave the rest unexplained. The sample data list roughly 18,000 clones, and over 80% of these were observed just once. Approximately 24% of the sample rests with the top ten. Material: peripheral blood, obtained before any cancer treatment. These receptors came from a female donor at least 60 years old with stage I lung adenocarcinoma.

The CDR3 DNA sequence: TGTGCCAGCAGCTTAGGACAGGGAAGCAATCAGCCCCAGCATTTT. Its protein is CASSLGQGSNQPQHF. The chain carries TRBV7-9 and TRBJ1-5; 7 bases are shared with TRBD1. The V gene's germline CDR1 is SEHNR and CDR2 FQNEAQ (reference sequence). V dropped 1 base and J dropped 1; count of bases not matched to a gene: 1. The CDR3 has 15 amino acids. Combining the CDR3 with reference TRBV7-9 and TRBJ1-5 gives the whole variable domain DTGVSQNPRHKITKRGQNVTFRCDPISEHNRLYWYRQTLGQGPEFLTYFQNEAQLEKSRLLSDRFSAERPKGSFSTLEIQRTEQGDSAMYLCASSLGQGSNQPQHFGDGTRLSIL.

The rearrangement links TRBV2 to TRBJ1-2; tentative D call: TRBD1 (5 bases). CDR1 is SNHLY, CDR2 FYNNEI, per germline. The CDR3 length is 12 residues. V was pared by 6 bases and J by 8 bases, with 13 bases between. The CDR3 here is CASRGDGSGYTF. The CDR3 nucleotides read TGTGCCAGCAGGGGGGACGGGAGCGGCTACACCTTC.

This chain joins TRBV6-6 and TRBJ1-2, with unresolved D. The CDR3 totals 13 residues. V lost 5 bases and J lost 5, with 12 bases in between. Germline V lookup: CDR1 MNHNY, CDR2 SVGAGI (reference sequence). The CDR3 spells CASSDQWYYGYTF. CDR3 in DNA: TGTGCCAGCAGTGATCAATGGTATTATGGCTACACCTTC.

The chain couples TRBV5-5 to TRBJ2-7; D is perhaps TRBD2 (6 bases). The germline gives CDR1 SGHKS, CDR2 YYEKEE (reference sequence). This CDR3 region has 15 residues. V shed 0 bases and J shed 0 bases, with 10 bases lying between them. In nucleotides, the CDR3 is TGTGCCAGCAGCTTGGGGGGGGTACCCTCCTACGAGCAGTACTTC. This codes for CASSLGGVPSYEQYF.

The J gene is TRBJ1-4, the V gene TRBV2, with unresolved D. The length of the CDR3 is 14 residues. V lost 8 bases to trimming and J lost 4 bases, with 14 bases between them. Germline V gives CDR1 SNHLY, CDR2 FYNNEI. The CDR3 spells CASAVDVINEKLFF. The CDR3 DNA reads TGTGCCAGCGCCGTTGACGTGATTAATGAAAAACTGTTTTTT.

This clone was found once. The chain employs TRBV5-6 and TRBJ1-2; D gene unclear. The CDR3 sequence is 15 residues long. With 1 base removed from V and 2 bases from J, the gap between germline ends came to 12 bases. The germline gives CDR1 SGHDT, CDR2 YYEEEE. In DNA form, the CDR3 reads TGTGCCAGCAGCTTGAGAGGGCCCGGGAACTATGGCTACACCTTC. Its translation: CASSLRGPGNYGYTF.

This clone was counted once. V usage is TRBV6-5 and J usage is TRBJ1-2; D is undetermined. Germline CDR1 MNHEY, CDR2 SVGAGI. V was shortened by 3 bases and J by 4 bases, with 12 bases between the two germline ends. The CDR3 length is 14 residues. In nucleotides, the CDR3 is TGTGCCAGCAGTTATGGGGAAGGGAGCTATGGCTACACCTTC. Its translation is CASSYGEGSYGYTF.

The chain carries TRBV29-1 and TRBJ1-5; possible D gene TRBD1, 5 bases. The CDR3 length is 12 residues. The V gene's germline CDR1 is SQVTM and CDR2 ANQGSEA. Trimming left V 6 bases short and J 7 bases short, with 13 bases between. The CDR3 DNA sequence: TGCAGCGTGGGGGAAATAGGACAGCCCCAGCATTTT. Translation: CSVGEIGQPQHF.

The rearrangement links TRBV14 to TRBJ2-2; D possibly corresponds to TRBD2 (6 bases). V dropped 3 bases and J dropped 0 bases, with 17 bases sitting between them. The CDR3 spans 18 residues. Per germline, CDR1 SGHDN and CDR2 FVKESK. The CDR3 DNA reads as TGTGCCAGCAGCCAGGGCGGGGCGGGGATCGCGAACACCGGGGAGCTGTTTTTT. It codes for CASSQGGAGIANTGELFF.

The V call is TRBV7-9, the J call TRBJ2-7; no reliable D call. The CDR3 contains 15 residues. Germline values: CDR1 SEHNR, CDR2 FQNEAQ (reference sequence). V was pared by 5 bases and J by 2 bases, with 16 bases between. CDR3 in amino acids: CASSESTGLAYEQYF. Here the CDR3 DNA reads TGTGCCAGCAGCGAAAGTACGGGTTTGGCCTACGAGCAGTACTTC. Drawing the rest from reference TRBV7-9 and TRBJ2-7, the complete variable domain is DTGVSQNPRHKITKRGQNVTFRCDPISEHNRLYWYRQTLGQGPEFLTYFQNEAQLEKSRLLSDRFSAERPKGSFSTLEIQRTEQGDSAMYLCASSESTGLAYEQYFGPGTRLTVT.

The chain uses TRBV7-9 and TRBJ1-5, with D unclear. The CDR3 is made up of 13 amino acids. Germline V lookup: CDR1 SEHNR, CDR2 FQNEAQ (reference sequence). The germline V and J ends were trimmed by 1 base and 1 base, with 2 bases remaining between them. CDR3 loop: CASSLDSNQPQHF. The CDR3 region has the DNA TGTGCCAGCAGCTTAGACAGCAATCAGCCCCAGCATTTT.

The V gene is TRBV5-5, the J gene TRBJ2-1; 7 bases match TRBD1. This CDR3 has 13 amino acids. Germline loops: CDR1 SGHKS, CDR2 YYEKEE (reference sequence). J lost 5 bases, V lost 3 bases, and 2 bases had no gene match. CDR3 sequence (DNA): TGTGCCAGCAGCTCGGGACAGAACAATGAGCAGTTCTTC. Amino acids: CASSSGQNNEQFF.

This rearrangement joins TRBV6-1 to TRBJ1-5; D might be TRBD1 (6 bases). CDR3 size: 13 residues. Between the trimmed V and J ends, which lost 4 bases and 5 bases, there was a span of 9 bases. Germline V gene lookup returns CDR1 MNHNS and CDR2 SASEGT. This CDR3 is CASSADSDQPQHF. CDR3 coding DNA: TGTGCCAGCAGTGCGGACAGTGATCAGCCCCAGCATTTT.

This sequence joins TRBV7-9 and TRBJ1-4; 7 bases agree with TRBD1. The CDR3 has 13 residues. The germline gives CDR1 SEHNR, CDR2 FQNEAQ (reference sequence). Trimming took 8 bases from V and 4 from J; bases not matched to a gene: 4. Here the CDR3 reads CASQGTDNEKLFF. CDR3 sequence (DNA): TGTGCCAGCCAAGGGACAGATAATGAAAAACTGTTTTTT.

This chain uses TRBV7-9 with TRBJ1-1; weak D call: TRBD1 (5 bases). V was pared by 3 bases and J by 4 bases, with 9 bases between. In germline, CDR1 is SEHNR, CDR2 FQNEAQ (reference sequence). The CDR3 has 13 amino acids. Here the CDR3 DNA reads TGTGCCAGCAGCTTTTCAGGGCGCACTGAAGCTTTCTTT. It is translated as CASSFSGRTEAFF.

This chain uses TRBV4-1 with TRBJ1-1; D is undetermined. CDR1 and CDR2 (germline): MGHRA, YSYEKL. V was cut by 1 base and J by 2 bases, with 8 bases left in between. The CDR3 runs to 14 residues. The CDR3 protein is CASSQVSANTEAFF. The CDR3, as DNA: TGCGCCAGCAGCCAAGTGTCAGCTAACACTGAAGCTTTCTTT.